The 30 T cell receptor beta chains listed next were all sequenced from one sample in a study of shared clonotypes between healthy human individuals (dated by TCRdb to the early 2020s). Library creation used the immunoSEQ multiplex PCR assay. In its TCRdb copy, this immuneACCESS table keeps in-frame sequences only and misses some clones. Where compared with another copy, unresolved V genes explain less than half of these, and the others have no known cause. The sample table holds roughly 2,500,000 clones, of which approximately 93% were seen once. The ten largest clones take up about 0.39% of the sample. Sequencing was performed on naive CD4+ T cells from PBMCs. The meaning of the sample's cell subset or site label: CD45RA+ positively selected. The receptors stem from a man aged 18 to 29 in good health. Some clones in this sample may be carry-over from other donors' samples.

This chain uses TRBV2 with TRBJ2-7, with 10 positions matching TRBD2. This CDR3 contains 14 residues. The V and J ends lost 11 bases and 6 bases, in that order; junction bases with no gene match: 13. Germline CDR1 SNHLY, CDR2 FYNNEI. The CDR3 sequence: CAGSSLAGVFEQYF. CDR3 in DNA: TGTGCCGGGTCATCCCTAGCGGGAGTCTTCGAGCAGTACTTC.

This clone came up once. This sequence joins TRBV10-3 and TRBJ2-7, with TRBD2 matching over 7 bases. The germline V gene has CDR1 ENHRY and CDR2 SYGVKD. This CDR3 is 13 amino acids long. The V gene end was trimmed by 7 bases and the J gene end by 6 bases; junction bases not matched to a gene: 9. CDR3 residues: CAITGGRTAEQYF. The DNA for the CDR3 is TGTGCCATCACGGGCGGGAGAACGGCCGAGCAGTACTTC.

On this clone itself: The junction shows a germline mismatch at one end, possibly a read error. The rearrangement links TRBV5-6 to TRBJ1-2, with TRBD1 as a possible D gene (6 bases). Germline assignment: CDR1 SGHDT and CDR2 YYEEEE. The CDR3 totals 14 residues. The CDR3: CASSLVVQGGGCTF. DNA for the CDR3: TGTGCCAGCAGCTTGGTCGTACAGGGTGGGGGCTGCACCTTC.

J is TRBJ2-1 and V is TRBV29-1; D may be TRBD2 (7 bases). The ends were cut back, 1 base at V and 1 base at J, with 11 bases in the middle. The CDR3 extends over 15 amino acids. CDR1 is SQVTM and CDR2 is ANQGSEA in the germline V gene. The CDR3 protein is CSVEGGGGSYNEQFF. The CDR3 nucleotides read TGCAGCGTTGAAGGAGGGGGGGGATCCTACAATGAGCAGTTCTTC.

This rearrangement joins TRBV27 to TRBJ2-3; 9 bases map to TRBD2. Germline CDR1 is MNHEY and CDR2 is SMNVEV (reference sequence). V gave up 7 bases and J gave up 4 bases; unmatched junction bases: 27. CDR3 length equals 21 residues. Here the CDR3 reads CASTKIGGGLIISGSADTQYF. CDR3 nucleotides: TGTGCCAGCACCAAGATTGGGGGGGGACTTATAATTAGCGGGAGTGCAGATACGCAGTATTTT.

This clone appeared a single time. The chain combines TRBV28 with TRBJ2-1; 9 bases are shared with TRBD2. V shed 7 bases, J shed 9 bases, and the junction held 13 bases outside the gene matches. Germline-derived CDR1 and CDR2 are MDHEN and SYDVKM. The CDR3 has 15 residues. Written as DNA, the CDR3 is TGTGCCAGCACCTTAGCGGGGGCGGCGAGGGCTGAGCAGTTCTTC. Its translation: CASTLAGAARAEQFF.

V gene TRBV11-2 combines with J gene TRBJ2-7, with 9 bases that match TRBD1. This CDR3 is 15 amino acids long. The V and J ends lost 5 bases and 4 bases, in that order; junction bases with no gene match: 9. CDR1 and CDR2 from the germline V gene are SGHAT and FQNNGV. CDR3 region: CASSRLQGAGYEQYF. The CDR3 bases are TGTGCCAGCAGCAGATTACAGGGGGCTGGTTACGAGCAGTACTTC. Using reference TRBV11-2 and TRBJ2-7 for the parts outside the CDR3, the full variable domain is EAGVAQSPRYKIIEKRQSVAFWCNPISGHATLYWYQQILGQGPKLLIQFQNNGVVDDSQLPKDRFSAERLKGVDSTLKIQPAKLEDSAVYLCASSRLQGAGYEQYFGPGTRLTVT.

This clone was observed once. This chain links TRBV19 with TRBJ1-5; 7 nucleotides align to TRBD1. This CDR3 region has 16 residues. CDR1 is LNHDA and CDR2 is SQIVND in the germline V gene (reference sequence). V lost 5 bases and J lost 1; bases outside the gene matches: 8. CDR3 DNA: TGTGCCAGTAGTGCCGACAGGGAAAGAAGCAATCAGCCCCAGCATTTT. This codes for CASSADRERSNQPQHF.

A single count supports this clone. The gene calls are TRBV6-5 and TRBJ1-3, with D uncertain. In germline, CDR1 is MNHEY, CDR2 SVGAGI. Deletions cut 2 bases from V and 0 bases from J, with 8 bases between. The CDR3 runs 15 residues. The CDR3 is CASSYSLGSGNTIYF. CDR3 nucleotide sequence: TGTGCCAGCAGTTACAGCCTAGGCTCTGGAAACACCATATATTTT.

This chain joins TRBV27 and TRBJ1-4; perhaps TRBD1 as D (5 bases). The CDR3 extends over 15 amino acids. Germline-derived CDR1 and CDR2 are MNHEY and SMNVEV (reference sequence). Trimming left V 6 bases short and J 5 bases short, with 16 bases between. For the CDR3, the DNA is TGTGCCAGCAGCGCCATCGACAGAGACAATGAAAAACTGTTTTTT. As protein: CASSAIDRDNEKLFF.

The chain uses TRBV11-2 and TRBJ2-3; no reliable D call. CDR3 length equals 13 residues. Germline V gene data show CDR1 as SGHAT and CDR2 as FQNNGV. V was cut by 0 bases and J by 6 bases, with 7 bases left in between. The CDR3 reads CASSLDQLDTQYF. CDR3 sequence (DNA): TGTGCCAGCAGCTTAGACCAGCTCGATACGCAGTATTTT.

V usage is TRBV27 and J usage is TRBJ2-7, with D possibly matching TRBD2 (6 bases). There are 17 residues in the CDR3. The germline V and J ends were trimmed by 5 bases and 0 bases, with 20 bases remaining between them. Germline V CDR1 and CDR2: MNHEY, SMNVEV (reference sequence). The CDR3 spells CASSQDRRAALSYEQYF. The CDR3, as DNA: TGTGCCAGCAGTCAAGATCGGAGGGCAGCGCTCTCCTACGAGCAGTACTTC.

This rearrangement joins TRBV14 to TRBJ2-1, with 12 nucleotides matching TRBD2. V shed 4 bases, J shed 6 bases, and the junction held 4 bases outside the gene matches. CDR1 and CDR2 from the germline V gene are SGHDN and FVKESK. The CDR3 contains 15 residues. As DNA, the CDR3 is TGTGCCAGCAGCCTGGGACTAGCGGGTGGCAATGAGCAGTTCTTC. It translates to CASSLGLAGGNEQFF.

V and J are TRBV5-1 and TRBJ1-1; D perhaps matches TRBD1 (5 bases). Deletions cut 3 bases from V and 0 bases from J, with 9 bases between. The CDR3 extends over 14 amino acids. The germline CDR1 and CDR2 sequences are SGHRS and YFSETQ. The CDR3 DNA sequence: TGCGCCAGCAGCTGGAGGGGCATGAACACTGAAGCTTTCTTT. Encoded protein: CASSWRGMNTEAFF.

The chain couples TRBV27 to TRBJ2-2; 11 bases align to TRBD2. Germline CDR1 MNHEY, CDR2 SMNVEV (reference sequence). The CDR3 spans 17 residues. With V trimmed by 5 bases and J by 1 base, 6 bases remained unmatched. The CDR3 spells CASSLGLAERNTGELFF. DNA for the CDR3: TGTGCCAGCAGTCTGGGACTAGCGGAGAGGAACACCGGGGAGCTGTTTTTT.

The table lists this clone with a count of one. The genes are TRBV5-1 and TRBJ2-2; 8 bases are shared with TRBD1. Germline CDR1 SGHRS, CDR2 YFSETQ. This CDR3 region has 15 residues. V gave up 4 bases and J gave up 4 bases; unmatched junction bases: 6. The CDR3 DNA sequence: TGCGCCAGCAGCCCCGGGACAGGAGCCACCGGGGAGCTGTTTTTT. Protein sequence: CASSPGTGATGELFF. Full variable domain (missing parts from reference TRBV5-1 and TRBJ2-2): KAGVTQTPRYLIKTRGQQVTLSCSPISGHRSVSWYQQTPGQGLQFLFEYFSETQRNKGNFPGRFSGRQFSNSRSEMNVSTLELGDSALYLCASSPGTGATGELFFGEGSRLTVL.

This clone was seen a single time. The chain recombines TRBV6-1 with TRBJ1-5; perhaps TRBD1 as D (6 bases). Germline V lookup: CDR1 MNHNS, CDR2 SASEGT. The CDR3 sequence is 14 residues long. Trimming stripped 4 bases from V and 3 bases from J, with 10 bases between. DNA of the CDR3: TGTGCCAGCAGTGTCCGGGACAACAATCAGCCCCAGCATTTT. Translating it yields CASSVRDNNQPQHF.

This clone was seen a single time. J is TRBJ2-7 and V is TRBV28; D might be TRBD1 or TRBD2, each matching 6 bases. This CDR3 spans 13 amino acids. Germline V lookup: CDR1 MDHEN, CDR2 SYDVKM. V lost 4 bases to trimming and J lost 4 bases, with 11 bases between them. In DNA form, the CDR3 reads TGTGCCAGCAGTTGGCAGGGGAGGTACGAGCAGTACTTC. Translating it yields CASSWQGRYEQYF. The complete variable domain, with remaining parts taken from reference TRBV28 and TRBJ2-7, reads DVKVTQSSRYLVKRTGEKVFLECVQDMDHENMFWYRQDPGLGLRLIYFSYDVKMKEKGDIPEGYSVSREKKERFSLILESASTNQTSMYLCASSWQGRYEQYFGPGTRLTVT.

The V and J genes are TRBV28 and TRBJ1-1; unclear D gene. Trimming left V 5 bases short and J 5 bases short, with 15 bases between. The CDR3 sequence is 14 residues long. Germline V gene sequence: CDR1 MDHEN, CDR2 SYDVKM. The CDR3 DNA sequence: TGTGCCAGCAGTCCATCCTCCCCGAGGACTGAAGCTTTCTTT. This sequence encodes CASSPSSPRTEAFF.

The DNA of the CDR3 is TGTGCCAGCAGTCTACAGGGTTTGGGCTATGGCTACACCTTC. It yields the protein CASSLQGLGYGYTF. The chain has TRBV2 and TRBJ1-2; D might be TRBD1 (6 bases). Germline V gene lookup returns CDR1 SNHLY and CDR2 FYNNEI. The CDR3 extends over 14 amino acids. Trimming shortened V by 5 bases and J by 4 bases, and 14 bases separated the two germline ends.

This chain joins TRBV7-2 and TRBJ2-5, with D possibly TRBD1 on 5 matching bases. CDR3 length equals 15 residues. Germline CDR1 SGHTA, CDR2 FQGNSA. Trimming removed 5 bases from V and 5 bases from J, with 18 bases in between. The CDR3 is CASSPRQPSRETQYF. For the CDR3, the DNA is TGTGCCAGCAGCCCTCGACAGCCCTCGAGGGAGACCCAGTACTTC.

The chain couples TRBV28 to TRBJ2-2, with 9 positions matching TRBD2. The CDR3 length is 16 residues. Looked up from germline, CDR1 is MDHEN and CDR2 is SYDVKM. J was trimmed by 3 bases and V by 5 bases; bases with no gene match: 7. CDR3 sequence: CASSHLAGVDTGELFF. CDR3 nucleotide sequence: TGTGCCAGCAGTCACTTAGCGGGAGTGGACACCGGGGAGCTGTTTTTT.

This chain links TRBV28 with TRBJ1-2; D is uncertain. V was pared by 4 bases and J by 1 base, with 19 bases between. CDR1 and CDR2 from the germline V gene are MDHEN and SYDVKM. This CDR3 region has 17 residues. CDR3 loop: CASSSIWARPINYGYTF. The DNA of the CDR3 is TGTGCCAGCAGTTCTATTTGGGCACGGCCGATTAACTATGGCTACACCTTC.

The V and J genes are TRBV6-6 and TRBJ1-4; D remains ambiguous. Trimming removed 5 bases at V and 7 bases at J, with 14 bases between. CDR1 is MNHNY, CDR2 SVGAGI, per germline (reference sequence). This CDR3 contains 14 residues. The CDR3 DNA reads as TGTGCCAGCAGTCGGCTCTCGACGGGTGAAAAACTGTTTTTT. It specifies CASSRLSTGEKLFF.

This sequence joins TRBV29-1 and TRBJ2-5; TRBD2 is a possible D gene (6 bases). The DNA end is a closer match to TRBJ2-7, so the J assignment may be wrong. The germline V gene encodes CDR1 SQVTM and CDR2 ANQGSEA. The CDR3 is made up of 13 amino acids. As DNA, the CDR3 is TGCAGCGTTGAAGCGGGAGAGGAAAACGAGCAGTACTTC. Translation gives CSVEAGEENEQYF.

This chain links TRBV28 with TRBJ2-7, with 8 nucleotides matching TRBD1. V was pared by 6 bases and J by 4 bases, with 5 bases of the junction left unmatched. The V gene's germline CDR1 is MDHEN and CDR2 SYDVKM. This CDR3 has 13 amino acids. For the CDR3, the DNA is TGTGCCAGCAGCTTGGGACAGGAATACGAGCAGTACTTC. It translates to CASSLGQEYEQYF.

The CDR3 sequence is CASSFLVGVRTGELFF. The CDR3 DNA follows: TGTGCCAGCAGTTTCTTGGTAGGGGTAAGAACCGGGGAGCTGTTTTTT. The gene calls are TRBV28 and TRBJ2-2; a weak D match, TRBD1 (5 bases). V lost 3 bases, J lost 5 bases, and 16 bases lay in between. Germline V CDR1 and CDR2: MDHEN, SYDVKM. This CDR3 is built from 16 residues.

The V call is TRBV15, the J call TRBJ2-7; 9 bases are shared with TRBD1. Germline V lookup: CDR1 LNHNV, CDR2 YYDKDF (reference sequence). This CDR3 spans 17 amino acids. The junction had 14 bases not matched to a gene; V was cut back by 5 bases and J by 3 bases. CDR3 nucleotides: TGTGCCACCAGCCGAACTCCCGGGACAGGGTTGGACTACGAGCAGTACTTC. This sequence encodes CATSRTPGTGLDYEQYF.

The chain joins TRBV28 to TRBJ2-3, with D uncertain. V lost 3 bases to trimming and J lost 9 bases, with 10 bases between them. Germline lookup yields CDR1 MDHEN and CDR2 SYDVKM. The CDR3 consists of 12 residues. Written as DNA, the CDR3 is TGTGCCAGCAGTTTTCAGTTTGGCACGCAGTATTTT. Amino acid sequence: CASSFQFGTQYF.

The chain links TRBV5-1 to TRBJ2-5; TRBD1 matches 10 bases. This CDR3 comprises 15 residues. Germline CDR1 and CDR2: SGHRS and YFSETQ. J lost 7 bases, V lost 2 bases, and 8 bases had no gene match. CDR3 amino acids: CASSFSRDRGGTQYF. Here the CDR3 DNA reads TGCGCCAGCAGCTTTTCCCGGGACAGGGGTGGGACCCAGTACTTC. Full variable domain (remainder filled in from reference TRBV5-1 and TRBJ2-5): KAGVTQTPRYLIKTRGQQVTLSCSPISGHRSVSWYQQTPGQGLQFLFEYFSETQRNKGNFPGRFSGRQFSNSRSEMNVSTLELGDSALYLCASSFSRDRGGTQYFGPGTRLLVL.